This section outlines one T cell receptor beta chain sequence together with its context. These data come from a study of technical replicates of blood from several donors. Some clones are missing from TCRdb's copy, which holds only in-frame ones; the method was immunoSEQ multiplex PCR. The sample lists some 62,000 clones, around 87% occurring once. Germline V CDR1 and CDR2: MNHEY, SVGAGI. Deletions cut 7 bases from V and 2 bases from J, with 14 bases between. CDR3 size: 15 residues. Sequencing was carried out using PBMCs. The chain joins TRBV6-5 to TRBJ2-2; D might be TRBD1 (5 bases). The TCR originated in a human donor in good health. Some clones in this sample may be carry-over from other donors' samples. In DNA, the CDR3 is TGTGCCAGCACTAGGAAGGGGCCAAACACCGGGGAGCTGTTTTTT. Amino acids: CASTRKGPNTGELFF.